This T cell receptor beta chain was sequenced in a study of regulatory T cells in long-lasting Graves disease. Researchers made TCR beta libraries by using iRepertoire HTBI primers and running Arm-PCR on CDR3 regions. TCRdb ran MiXCR on the multiplex PCR reads and lists one entry per CDR3 protein. Of about 200,000 distinct CDR3 sequences in the sample, around 18% were seen once. Germline assignment: CDR1 MNHEY and CDR2 SVGAGI. This CDR3 is 15 amino acids long. Unmatched junction bases numbered 5, after V lost 0 bases and J lost 4 bases. As to time point: newly diagnosed GD, antithyroid drugs for less than 3 months. From RNA extracted from PBMCs, the TCR library was made. Study-level points and caveats: Sampling was limited to peripheral blood rather than thyroid tissue.

At least ten counts were recorded for this clonotype. The antigen is not known. The source is a female donor with Graves disease. The V and J genes are TRBV6-5 and TRBJ2-5; TRBD2 matches 7 bases. Sequenced material: peripheral blood mononuclear cells (PBMCs), taken at new diagnosis, from a patient treated with antithyroid drugs. The DNA of the CDR3 is TGTGCCAGCAGTTACTCGAGTAGCGGGTCAGAGACCCAGTACTTC. This encodes CASSYSSSGSETQYF.